The TCR beta chain under discussion was sequenced for a study of cytomegalovirus exposure and HLA in healthy donors. Overall study results and limits: Certain sequence variants were highly shared and formed a cluster, and this cluster was likely a sequencing artifact.

Of note for this clone: What it binds is not known.

The ends lost 5 bases at V and 7 bases at J; junction bases unmatched: 10. The CDR3 loop spans 15 amino acids. From germline, CDR1 is ENHRY and CDR2 SYGVKD. The PCR used 60 Vbeta and 13 Jbeta primers. Here immunoSEQ multiplex PCR was the method, and the copy in TCRdb shows in-frame clones only, minus some. The sample has 160,000 or so clones; more than 60% are singletons. The sequencing sample was made of PBMCs. The clonotype was recovered from a woman in her 40s in good health and CMV-seropositive. The rearrangement uses TRBV10-3 and TRBJ1-4, with 7 nucleotides matching TRBD1. Here the CDR3 reads CAISKDRDRSEKLFF. CDR3 in DNA: TGTGCCATCAGTAAAGACAGGGACCGGAGTGAAAAACTGTTTTTT.